The 8 T cell receptor beta chains below were found in one sample sequenced in a study of cytomegalovirus exposure and HLA in healthy donors. Vbeta (60) and Jbeta (13) primers were used in the PCR. Data came from immunoSEQ multiplex PCR; TCRdb stores just in-frame clones and leaves some out. The sample lists 130,000 or so clones; approximately 78% were seen once. The specimen sequenced was PBMCs. These receptors originate from a man younger than 35 in good health and CMV-seropositive.

The chain uses TRBV10-2 and TRBJ2-1; 10 bases are shared with TRBD2. The germline CDR1 and CDR2 sequences are WSHSY and SAAADI. This CDR3 comprises 16 residues. With 3 bases clipped from V and 7 bases from J, the junction kept 9 bases outside the gene matches. The chain's CDR3 is CASSEVSAGGPNEQFF. The CDR3 DNA reads as TGCGCCAGCAGTGAAGTGTCAGCGGGAGGGCCGAATGAGCAGTTCTTC.

This chain uses TRBV6-5 with TRBJ1-1, with D maybe TRBD1 (6 bases). Germline V gene sequence: CDR1 MNHEY, CDR2 SVGAGI. The CDR3 is made up of 12 amino acids. Deletions cut 6 bases from V and 8 bases from J, with 13 bases between. The CDR3 reads CASRLSRGEAFF. The CDR3 DNA follows: TGTGCCAGCAGACTTTCTAGGGGGGAAGCTTTCTTT.

This clone was found a few times. The J gene is TRBJ2-7, the V gene TRBV5-5, with D maybe TRBD1 (5 bases). CDR1 and CDR2 from the germline V gene are SGHKS and YYEKEE (reference sequence). V shed 4 bases and J shed 4 bases, with 9 bases lying between them. CDR3 length equals 12 residues. Here the CDR3 DNA reads TGTGCCAGCAGCGCGCAGGGTTACGAGCAGTACTTC. Protein sequence: CASSAQGYEQYF.

The CDR3 reads CASSFLKGTRGYNEQFF. CDR3 nucleotides: TGTGCCAGCAGTTTTCTAAAGGGGACTAGGGGCTACAATGAGCAGTTCTTC. This chain uses TRBV27 with TRBJ2-1, with TRBD2 matching 8 bases. The junction had 10 bases not matched to a gene; V was cut back by 3 bases and J by 3 bases. Germline CDR1 is MNHEY and CDR2 is SMNVEV (reference sequence). The CDR3 contains 17 residues.

The gene calls are TRBV5-1 and TRBJ2-5; TRBD1 is a possible D gene (6 bases). Gene TRBJ2-7 matches the end of the DNA better, so the J call may be wrong. The germline gives CDR1 SGHRS, CDR2 YFSETQ. The CDR3 sequence is 14 residues long. The chain's CDR3 is CASSLQGQTYEQYF. Here the CDR3 DNA reads TGCGCCAGCAGCTTACAGGGACAAACCTACGAGCAGTACTTC.

This clone occurred once. CDR3 protein: CASSLTGLGAGGPSYEQYF. Written as DNA, the CDR3 is TGTGCCAGCAGTTTAACAGGACTGGGAGCGGGAGGGCCCAGCTACGAGCAGTACTTC. V usage is TRBV27 and J usage is TRBJ2-7, with 10 bases aligning to TRBD2. The CDR3 sequence is 19 residues long. V lost 2 bases to trimming and J lost 3 bases; unmatched junction nucleotides: 16. Germline values: CDR1 MNHEY, CDR2 SMNVEV (reference sequence).

The V gene is TRBV6-1, the J gene TRBJ1-6; 9 positions match TRBD1. The CDR3 consists of 14 residues. Germline CDR1 is MNHNS and CDR2 is SASEGT. V trimming: 1 base; J trimming: 10 bases; junction bases outside the gene matches: 2. This CDR3 is CASSEGTGVSPLHF. CDR3 sequence (DNA): TGTGCCAGCAGTGAAGGGACAGGGGTCTCACCCCTCCACTTT.

The rearrangement uses TRBV9 and TRBJ2-1; 10 bases map to TRBD1. Germline trimming cut 2 bases from V and 9 bases from J; bases unmatched to any gene: 8. This CDR3 comprises 15 residues. Looked up from germline, CDR1 is SGDLS and CDR2 is YYNGEE. In nucleotides, the CDR3 is TGTGCCAGCAGCGTCCGGACAGGGGGACGAGGTGAGCAGTTCTTC. The encoded protein is CASSVRTGGRGEQFF.